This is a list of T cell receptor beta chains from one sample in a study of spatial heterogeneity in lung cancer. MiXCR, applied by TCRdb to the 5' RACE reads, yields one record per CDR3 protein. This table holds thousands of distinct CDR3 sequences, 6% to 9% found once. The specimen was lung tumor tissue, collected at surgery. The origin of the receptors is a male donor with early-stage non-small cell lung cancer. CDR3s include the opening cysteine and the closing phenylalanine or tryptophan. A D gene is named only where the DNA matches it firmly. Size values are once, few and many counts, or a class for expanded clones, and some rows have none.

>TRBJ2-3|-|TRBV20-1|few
TGCAGTGCTAGTGGTAGTGGGGGGCACACAGATACGCAGTATTTT
CSASGSGGHTDTQYF
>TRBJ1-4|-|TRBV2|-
TGTGCCAGCAGTGAAGCGCTGGGGCCGGGTGAAAAACTGTTTTTT
CASSEALGPGEKLFF
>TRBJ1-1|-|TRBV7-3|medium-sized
TGTGCCAGCAGCGCTACTGGGGGCGCCACTGAAGCTTTCTTT
CASSATGGATEAFF
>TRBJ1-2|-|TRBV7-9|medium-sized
TGTGCCAGCAGTCAACTTAATGGGGGCGGTTATGGCTACACCTTC
CASSQLNGGGYGYTF
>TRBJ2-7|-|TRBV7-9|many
TGTGCCAGCAGCTTAGCGTCCGGGAAAGAAGGCGAGCAGTACTTC
CASSLASGKEGEQYF
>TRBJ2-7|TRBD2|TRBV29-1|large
TGCAGCGTTGCGGGACTAGCGGGAGTCGAGCAGTACTTC
CSVAGLAGVEQYF
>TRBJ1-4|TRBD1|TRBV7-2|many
TGTGCCAGCAGCAAGCTCACCGGGACAGGGGGCCTGGGAGGTGAAAAACTGTTTTTT
CASSKLTGTGGLGGEKLFF
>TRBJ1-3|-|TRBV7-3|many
TGTGCCAGCAGTTCCGGACAGATTGGAAACACCATATATTTT
CASSSGQIGNTIYF
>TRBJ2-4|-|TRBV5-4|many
TGTGCCAGCAGCTCTCCCAGGGATGCAGGCATTCAGTACTTC
CASSSPRDAGIQYF
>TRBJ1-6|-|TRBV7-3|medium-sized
TGTGCCAGCAGCGCACAGGGAGGCTCACCCCTCCACTTT
CASSAQGGSPLHF
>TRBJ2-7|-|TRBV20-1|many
TGCAGTGCTAGGGGAGAGGACAGTCGGACCTACGAGCAGTACTTC
CSARGEDSRTYEQYF
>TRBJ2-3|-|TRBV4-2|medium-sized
TGTGCCAGCAGCCAGGGCGACGGAGCAGATACGCAGTATTTT
CASSQGDGADTQYF
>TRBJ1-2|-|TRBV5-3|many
TGTGCCAGAAGCCACTGTCCCCCGTCGGACTATGGCTACACCTTC
CARSHCPPSDYGYTF
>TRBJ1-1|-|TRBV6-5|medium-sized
TGTGCCAGCAGTTACTCAGGAAGGCAGAATGAAGCTTTCTTT
CASSYSGRQNEAFF
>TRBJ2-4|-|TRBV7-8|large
TGTGCCAGCAGCTTAGCGTCCCAGGGGAACATTCAGTACTTC
CASSLASQGNIQYF
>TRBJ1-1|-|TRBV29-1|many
TGCAGCGGGGCCAGGGTAGCTCTCATGAACACTGAAGCTTTCTTT
CSGARVALMNTEAFF
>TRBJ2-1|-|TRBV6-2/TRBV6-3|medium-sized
TGTGCCAGCAGTTACGGGACTGCCGTTGGCAATGAGCAGTTCTTC
CASSYGTAVGNEQFF
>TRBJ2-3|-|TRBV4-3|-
TGCGCCAGCAGCCAGACAGTGTCCACAGATACGCAGTATTTT
CASSQTVSTDTQYF
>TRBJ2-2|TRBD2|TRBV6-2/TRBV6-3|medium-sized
TGTGCCAGCAGTTGGGGAGCGGGGGCGAGAAGAACTAAATCACTGCGCACCGGGGAGCTGTTTTTT
CASSWGAGARRTKSLRTGELFF
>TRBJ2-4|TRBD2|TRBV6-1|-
TGTGCCAGCAGTGAAGCGAGGGGAGGGAGATCCAAAAACATTCAGTACTTC
CASSEARGGRSKNIQYF
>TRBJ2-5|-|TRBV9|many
TGTGCCAGCAGCGTAGCACAGGGAATCCAAGAGACCCAGTACTTC
CASSVAQGIQETQYF
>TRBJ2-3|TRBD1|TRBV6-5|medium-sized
TGTGCCAGCAGTCTAGACAGGGGGCATTTCACAGATACGCAGTATTTT
CASSLDRGHFTDTQYF
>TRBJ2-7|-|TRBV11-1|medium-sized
TGTGCCAGCAGCCCCGGACAGGGGGTGGTGATAGCGGGAGCAGTCTACGAGCAGTACTTC
CASSPGQGVVIAGAVYEQYF
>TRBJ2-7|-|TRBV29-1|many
TGCAGCGTTGAAGTCAGGGGTAACGAGCAGTACTTC
CSVEVRGNEQYF
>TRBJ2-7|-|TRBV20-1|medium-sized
TGCAGTGCTAGAGATGACAGGAGCTACGAGCAGTACTTC
CSARDDRSYEQYF
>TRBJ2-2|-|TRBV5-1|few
TGCGCCAGCAGCTCCGGGGACTCCACGAACACCGGGGAGCTGTTTTTT
CASSSGDSTNTGELFF
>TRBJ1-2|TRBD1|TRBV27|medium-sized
TGTGCCAGCAGTTTATCGGGACAGGGGTATGGCTACACCTTC
CASSLSGQGYGYTF
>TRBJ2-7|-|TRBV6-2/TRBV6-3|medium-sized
TGTGCCAGCACTCCAGGACGGATCTACGAGCAGTACTTC
CASTPGRIYEQYF
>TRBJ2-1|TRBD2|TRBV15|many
TGTGCCACCAGCAGGACGGTAGCGGGGGGTGGGAATGAGCAGTTCTTC
CATSRTVAGGGNEQFF
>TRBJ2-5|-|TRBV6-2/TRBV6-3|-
TGTGCCAGCAAAGGAGGAAGGCTACAAGAGACCCAGTACTTC
CASKGGRLQETQYF
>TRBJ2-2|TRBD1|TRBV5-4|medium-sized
TGTGCCAGCAGCCGGAGGGACAGGCCGAACACCGGGGAGCTGTTTTTT
CASSRRDRPNTGELFF
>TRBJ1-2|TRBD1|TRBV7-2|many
TGTGCCAGCACCTTTACGGGGGCTGGCAGGACAGGGGACGTGCATAGTGGCTACACCTTC
CASTFTGAGRTGDVHSGYTF
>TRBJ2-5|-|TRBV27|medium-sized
TGTGCCAGCAGTCGGCGGCTGCAAGAGACCCAGTACTTC
CASSRRLQETQYF
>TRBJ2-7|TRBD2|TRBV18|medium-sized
TGTGCCAGCTCACTAGCGGGAGGGGTCTACGAGCAGTACTTC
CASSLAGGVYEQYF
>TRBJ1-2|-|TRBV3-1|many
TGTGCCAGCAGCCAAGCCGAGATCACCCTGCGAGGCTACACCTTC
CASSQAEITLRGYTF
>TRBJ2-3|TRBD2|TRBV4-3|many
TGCGCCAGCAGCCAAGTTCCCCGACTAGCGGGGAAAATTCCAGATACGCAGTATTTT
CASSQVPRLAGKIPDTQYF
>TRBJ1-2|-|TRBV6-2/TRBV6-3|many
TGTGCCAGCAGTTTTCCTGACGGAGTGGGGGCCCATGGCTACACCTTC
CASSFPDGVGAHGYTF
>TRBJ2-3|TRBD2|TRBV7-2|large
TGTGCCAGCAGCCGGGCCCCCAGCGGGAGGGCCGGGGATACGCAGTATTTT
CASSRAPSGRAGDTQYF
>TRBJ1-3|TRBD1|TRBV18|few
TGTGCCAGCTCACAGACAGGGTCGCGAAACACCATATATTTT
CASSQTGSRNTIYF
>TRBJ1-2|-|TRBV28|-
TGTGCCAGCAGTTTAACCCCCGGATCGGGGAGCTATGGCTACACCTTC
CASSLTPGSGSYGYTF
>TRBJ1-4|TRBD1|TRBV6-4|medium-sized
TGTGCCAGCACCCAGCGGGACAGGGAAGAAGTTCCTAATGAAAAACTGTTTTTT
CASTQRDREEVPNEKLFF
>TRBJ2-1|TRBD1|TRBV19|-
TGTGCCAGTAGTACCCGGGACAGGGGGAACAATGAGCAGTTCTTC
CASSTRDRGNNEQFF
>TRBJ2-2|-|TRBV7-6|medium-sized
TGTGCCAGCAGCGCGGACAGAAACACCGGGGAGCTGTTTTTT
CASSADRNTGELFF
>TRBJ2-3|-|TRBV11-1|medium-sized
TGTGCCAGCAGTTCAGGGGACTCCACAGATACGCAGTATTTT
CASSSGDSTDTQYF
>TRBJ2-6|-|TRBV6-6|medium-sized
TGTGCCAGCGGGGGTCCCTCTGGGGCCAACGTCCTGACTTTC
CASGGPSGANVLTF
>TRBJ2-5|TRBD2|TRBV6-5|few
TGTGCCAGCAGACGAGGACTAGGTCAAGAGACCCAGTACTTC
CASRRGLGQETQYF
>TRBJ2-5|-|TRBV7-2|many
TGTGCCAGCAGCTTAATGGGCCAGACCCAGTACTTC
CASSLMGQTQYF
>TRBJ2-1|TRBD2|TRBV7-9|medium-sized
TGTGCCAGCAGCTGGGATCCCACTAGCGGGAGACTTGAGCAGTTCTTC
CASSWDPTSGRLEQFF
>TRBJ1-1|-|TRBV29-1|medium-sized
TGCAGCGCGTCGGTGACACTCAACACTGAAGCTTTCTTT
CSASVTLNTEAFF
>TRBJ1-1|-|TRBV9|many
TGTGCCAGCAGCTCCTACAGGAACACTGAAGCTTTCTTT
CASSSYRNTEAFF
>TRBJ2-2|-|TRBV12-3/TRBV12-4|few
TGTGCCAGCTCCCTGGGTAGGGTCACCGGGGAGCTGTTTTTT
CASSLGRVTGELFF
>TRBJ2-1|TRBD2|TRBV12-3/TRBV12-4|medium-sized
TGTGCCAGCAGTGTCCCGACGGGAGGGGACAATGAGCAGTTCTTC
CASSVPTGGDNEQFF
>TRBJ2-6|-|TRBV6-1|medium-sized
TGTGCCAGCAGTGAATCTATCTCGGCGGCCAACGTCCTGACTTTC
CASSESISAANVLTF